This TCR beta chain is drawn from a study of T cells after posttransplantation cyclophosphamide. Turning to this clone: Its antigen remains unknown.

Findings and caveats of the study: Tissue-infiltrating T cells from skin or gut overlapped little with blood T cells. TRB clonality was highly associated with recipient CMV seropositivity and reactivation.

CDR3 length: 15 amino acids. The V gene's germline CDR1 is SQVTM and CDR2 ANQGSEA. The V gene end was trimmed by 7 bases and the J gene end by 0 bases; junction bases not matched to a gene: 9. Only in-frame clones appear in the TCRdb table, and some are missing; sequencing was by immunoSEQ multiplex PCR. The sample includes about 16,000 clones, roughly 85% of them seen just once. Control samples came 1 year after myeloablative marrow transplants with methotrexate plus calcineurin inhibitor. This receptor was identified in a female patient younger than 35 who received an allogeneic stem cell transplant from an unrelated donor, was CMV-positive, and had acute and chronic GVHD. Certain T cells may be donor cells from the graft. The sequenced sample was PBMCs, obtained after allogeneic stem cell transplant with calcineurin inhibitor and methotrexate. The rearrangement uses TRBV29-1 and TRBJ2-3; 8 bases align to TRBD2. The chain's CDR3 is CSAVPSGLSTDTQYF. In nucleotides, the CDR3 is TGCAGCGCCGTACCTAGCGGGCTAAGCACAGATACGCAGTATTTT.